The clone carrying this T cell receptor (beta chain) was observed a single time. Its antigen is unidentified. It may be a read error: a sequence one base away is much more abundant. The entry originates in a study of read filtering for tumor transcriptome and immune sequencing. Study-wide findings and caveats: RNA-seq captured clonotypes less deeply and reliably than IR-seq. Single-read clonotypes: around 81% of IR-seq clonotypes (roughly 3.5% of reads), around three quarters of RNA-seq clonotypes (nearly 45% of reads).

This library used about 400 ng RNA and molecular barcoded adaptors spanning alpha/delta and beta/gamma chains. Each CDR3 protein is one row after TCRdb ran MiXCR on the reads. The data contain some 140,000 distinct CDR3 sequences, under 15% of them seen just once; the ten biggest clones take up approximately 8%. Germline V gives CDR1 SGHAT, CDR2 FQNNGV. This CDR3 has 11 residues. Material: a population of CD138-negative cells sorted from bone marrow. This sequence was found in a donor at least 40 years old with multiple myeloma. This chain joins TRBV11-2 and TRBJ1-2; D uncertain. The CDR3 region is CASTSGLGYAF. DNA for the CDR3: TGTGCCAGCACCTCTGGTCTCGGCTACGCCTTC.